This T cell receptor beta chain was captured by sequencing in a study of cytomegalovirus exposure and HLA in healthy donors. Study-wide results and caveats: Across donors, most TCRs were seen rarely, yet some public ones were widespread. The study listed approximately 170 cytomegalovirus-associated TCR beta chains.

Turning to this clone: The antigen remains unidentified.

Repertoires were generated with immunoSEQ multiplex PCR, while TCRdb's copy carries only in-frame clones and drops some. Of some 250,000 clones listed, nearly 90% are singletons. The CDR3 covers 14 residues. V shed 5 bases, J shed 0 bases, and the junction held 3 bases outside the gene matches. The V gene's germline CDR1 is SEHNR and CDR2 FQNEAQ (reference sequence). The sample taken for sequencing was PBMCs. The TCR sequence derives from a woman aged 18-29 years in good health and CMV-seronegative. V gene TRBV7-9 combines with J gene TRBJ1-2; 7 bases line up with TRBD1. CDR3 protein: CASSPGQTNYGYTF. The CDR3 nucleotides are TGTGCCAGCAGCCCGGGACAGACTAACTATGGCTACACCTTC.